Detailed here is one TCR beta chain. These data belong to a study of T cell changes during pregnancy in multiple sclerosis. The CDR3 is made up of 17 amino acids. The germline V gene has CDR1 SGHRS and CDR2 YFSETQ. V dropped 4 bases and J dropped 4; count of bases not matched to a gene: 9. Sequencing used immunoSEQ multiplex PCR; TCRdb keeps in-frame clones, though not all of them. This table has 40,000 to 45,000 clones, around 90% appearing once. The sequence derives from a female donor with multiple sclerosis, enrolled in a pregnancy study. This rearrangement joins TRBV5-1 to TRBJ1-6; 9 bases line up with TRBD1. The specimen comprised CD4+ T cells from peripheral blood mononuclear cells, sampled after pregnancy. CDR3 DNA: TGCGCCAGCAGCCTCCGGGACAGGGCAGGTTATAATTCACCCCTCCACTTT. The encoded protein is CASSLRDRAGYNSPLHF.